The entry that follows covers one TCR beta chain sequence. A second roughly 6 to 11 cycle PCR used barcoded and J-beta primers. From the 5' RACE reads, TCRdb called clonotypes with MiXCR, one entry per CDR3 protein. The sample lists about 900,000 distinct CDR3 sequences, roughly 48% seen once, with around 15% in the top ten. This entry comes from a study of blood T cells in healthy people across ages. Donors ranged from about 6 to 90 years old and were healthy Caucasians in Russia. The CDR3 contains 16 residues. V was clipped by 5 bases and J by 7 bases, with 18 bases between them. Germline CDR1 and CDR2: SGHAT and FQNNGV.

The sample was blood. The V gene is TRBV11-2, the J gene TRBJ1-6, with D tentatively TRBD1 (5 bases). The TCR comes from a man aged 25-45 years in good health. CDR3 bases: TGTGCCAGCAGCCTGGAACCCGGGGCGATAAATTCACCCCTCCACTTT. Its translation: CASSLEPGAINSPLHF. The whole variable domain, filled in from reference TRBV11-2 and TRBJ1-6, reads EAGVAQSPRYKIIEKRQSVAFWCNPISGHATLYWYQQILGQGPKLLIQFQNNGVVDDSQLPKDRFSAERLKGVDSTLKIQPAKLEDSAVYLCASSLEPGAINSPLHFGNGTRLTVT.